The next 6 T cell receptor beta chains were all read from a single sample in a study of Ad26.COV2.S vaccination and SARS-CoV-2 variants. Treatment defined: around 19 received Ad26.COV2.S at low or high dose, single or two shots; about 5 received placebo; per-sample allocation not given. The study sampled participants on day 63 after the first vaccine or placebo injection. Produced via immunoSEQ multiplex PCR; TCRdb's table is partial and in-frame only. The data show some 640,000 clones, roughly 90% seen once. The sample here was peripheral blood, taken in a trial of Ad26.COV2.S vaccine versus placebo. The receptors were gathered from a person aged 18-65 years who received the Ad26.COV2.S COVID-19 vaccine or a placebo.

This sequence joins TRBV3-1 (or the pseudogene TRBV3-2) and TRBJ2-7; D tentatively reads TRBD1 or TRBD2 (5 bases each). Germline values: CDR1 LGHDT, CDR2 YNNKEL (reference sequence). The CDR3 is 14 amino acids. Trimming shortened V by 1 base and J by 7 bases, and 14 bases separated the two germline ends. CDR3 sequence reads: CASSQGGRVREQYF. Here the CDR3 DNA reads TGTGCCAGCAGCCAAGGGGGACGGGTTAGGGAGCAGTACTTC.

Only one count was recorded for this clone. CDR3 protein: CASSLAPTDSPLHF. Written as DNA, the CDR3 is TGTGCCAGCAGCTTGGCCCCCACGGATTCACCCCTCCACTTT. This chain connects TRBV5-5 to TRBJ1-6; D not certain. The CDR3 extends over 14 amino acids. V lost 0 bases and J 8 bases, leaving 9 bases between the germline ends. Germline CDR1 reads SGHKS; CDR2 reads YYEKEE (reference sequence).

The chain is built from TRBV19 and TRBJ1-5; D unclear. The V gene's germline CDR1 is LNHDA and CDR2 SQIVND (reference sequence). The ends were cut back, 4 bases at V and 0 bases at J, with 7 bases in the middle. The CDR3 totals 14 residues. CDR3 bases: TGTGCCAGTAGTACCCTAAGTAGCAATCAGCCCCAGCATTTT. Translated, it gives CASSTLSSNQPQHF.

This sequence joins TRBV6-5 and TRBJ1-6, with TRBD1 matching 9 bases. The CDR3 spans 13 residues. With 2 bases clipped from V and 10 bases from J, the junction kept 0 bases outside the gene matches. From germline, CDR1 is MNHEY and CDR2 SVGAGI. CDR3 bases: TGTGCCAGCAGTTACGACAGGGGGTCACCCCTCCACTTT. It yields the protein CASSYDRGSPLHF.

V and J are TRBV4-3 and TRBJ1-1; 7 bases map to TRBD1. CDR1 LGHNA and CDR2 YSLEER come from the germline V gene. The CDR3 contains 18 residues. Unmatched junction bases numbered 19, after V lost 4 bases and J lost 5 bases. The DNA of the CDR3 is TGCGCCAGCAGCCGGGATATTTCCCTAAGGGGGCACGGGACTGAAGCTTTCTTT. Its protein is CASSRDISLRGHGTEAFF.

The CDR3, as DNA: TGTGCCAGCAGCGTAGAGGGGGACAGCACTGAAGCTTTCTTT. This sequence encodes CASSVEGDSTEAFF. The chain recombines TRBV9 with TRBJ1-1; 7 positions agree with TRBD1. Germline V gives CDR1 SGDLS, CDR2 YYNGEE. This CDR3 is 14 amino acids long. J lost 4 bases, V lost 0 bases, and 3 bases had no gene match.